Presented here are 18 T cell receptor beta chains from one specimen sequenced in a study of T cells expressing NK-cell markers. TCRdb derives one entry per CDR3 protein from the 5' RACE reads, leaving out DNA. The data show some 140,000 distinct CDR3 sequences, and the top ten clones hold 37%. The sample taken for sequencing was blood T cells: a sorted CD56 or NKG2C T cell subset, CD4+ or CD8+ T cells, or bulk PBMC T cells (not recorded which). These receptor sequences come from a woman between 50 and 59 years old in good health.

This sequence joins TRBV15 and TRBJ1-5. CDR3 length: 14 amino acids. The germline gives CDR1 LNHNV, CDR2 YYDKDF (reference sequence). Here the CDR3 reads CATSRVVSFQPQHF.

The CDR3 spells CASSLNTGTSTDTQYF. The gene calls are TRBV7-6 and TRBJ2-3; TCRdb names TRBD1, which stays unverified in the absence of DNA. This CDR3 region has 16 residues. Germline CDR1 reads SGHVS; CDR2 reads FNYEAQ.

The chain recombines TRBV7-3 with TRBJ2-5; the TCRdb call, TRBD2, lacks DNA for checking. There are 15 residues in the CDR3. Germline CDR1 and CDR2: SGHTA and FQGTGA. The CDR3 reads CASSLTGGTGETQYF. The variable domain in full, with the rest retrieved from reference TRBV7-3 and TRBJ2-5, is GAGVSQTPSNKVTEKGKYVELRCDPISGHTALYWYRQSLGQGPEFLIYFQGTGAADDSGLPNDRFFAVRPEGSVSTLKIQRTERGDSAVYLCASSLTGGTGETQYFGPGTRLLVL.

The chain carries TRBV12-3 or TRBV12-4 and TRBJ1-5; the TCRdb D gene call, TRBD1, has no DNA to confirm it. The CDR3 extends over 15 amino acids. CDR3 protein: CASSSDRGRNQPQHF.

The gene calls are TRBV21-1 and TRBJ1-5; TCRdb picks TRBD1, but there is no DNA to check that call. TRBV21-1 is a listed pseudogene. This CDR3 has 16 amino acids. CDR3 residues: CASSKFGGKCNQPQHF.

This sequence joins TRBV5-5 and TRBJ2-2; TCRdb calls TRBD2, which cannot be checked without DNA. This CDR3 comprises 16 residues. The germline V gene has CDR1 SGHKS and CDR2 YYEKEE (reference sequence). The CDR3 sequence: CASSLSGRENTGELFF. The complete variable domain, with remaining parts taken from reference TRBV5-5 and TRBJ2-2, reads DAGVTQSPTHLIKTRGQQVTLRCSPISGHKSVSWYQQVLGQGPQFIFQYYEKEERGRGNFPDRFSARQFPNYSSELNVNALLLGDSALYLCASSLSGRENTGELFFGEGSRLTVL.

The chain employs TRBV10-3 and TRBJ2-1; TCRdb picks TRBD1, but there is no DNA to check that call. Germline V gene sequence: CDR1 ENHRY, CDR2 SYGVKD. This CDR3 comprises 17 residues. CDR3 protein: CAISESMTGGPYNEQFF.

This sequence joins TRBV24-1 and TRBJ2-3; TCRdb returns TRBD2, unconfirmable since there is no DNA. This CDR3 comprises 15 residues. From germline, CDR1 is KGHDR and CDR2 SFDVKD. The CDR3 loop reads CATRGLAGEVDTQYF.

The chain combines TRBV2 with TRBJ2-5; TCRdb's D call of TRBD2 is untestable without DNA. The CDR3 is 14 amino acids. In germline, CDR1 is SNHLY, CDR2 FYNNEI. The CDR3 protein is CASIDGTSEETQYF. Using reference TRBV2 and TRBJ2-5 for the parts outside the CDR3, the full variable domain is EPEVTQTPSHQVTQMGQEVILRCVPISNHLYFYWYRQILGQKVEFLVSFYNNEISEKSEIFDDQFSVERPDGSNFTLKIRSTKLEDSAMYFCASIDGTSEETQYFGPGTRLLVL.

V usage is TRBV7-2 and J usage is TRBJ2-5; TCRdb proposes TRBD1, but this gene call is untestable without DNA. Germline CDR1 is SGHTA and CDR2 is FQGNSA. The CDR3 sequence is 14 residues long. CDR3 residues: CASSYGTAEETQYF.

The rearrangement uses TRBV7-8 and TRBJ1-5; the TCRdb call, TRBD1, lacks DNA for checking. The CDR3 covers 17 residues. CDR1 is SGHVS, CDR2 FQNEAQ, per germline. The CDR3 sequence is CASSEDRGPYSNQPQHF.

The J gene is TRBJ2-2, the V gene TRBV7-9. CDR3 size: 13 residues. The germline gives CDR1 SEHNR, CDR2 FQNEAQ (reference sequence). The CDR3 protein is CASSFVDPGELFF.

The CDR3 sequence: CASSQDRSQPGGYTF. The chain links TRBV14 to TRBJ1-2; TCRdb names TRBD1, which stays unverified in the absence of DNA. The CDR3 is 15 amino acids. Looked up from germline, CDR1 is SGHDN and CDR2 is FVKESK.

The gene calls are TRBV7-8 and TRBJ2-3; without DNA, the TCRdb call of TRBD2 cannot be checked. Germline CDR1 reads SGHVS; CDR2 reads FQNEAQ. CDR3 size: 20 residues. This CDR3 reads CASSLDGEGSLAGGEDTQYF.

V usage is TRBV6-5 and J usage is TRBJ1-1. Germline V gene data show CDR1 as MNHEY and CDR2 as SVGAGI. This CDR3 has 11 residues. The CDR3: CASSANMEAFF.

The chain recombines TRBV3-1 with TRBJ2-7. Germline values: CDR1 LGHDT, CDR2 YNNKEL (reference sequence). The CDR3 contains 16 residues. The CDR3 here is CASSQDLMGSFYEQYF.

V gene TRBV4-1 combines with J gene TRBJ2-7. CDR3 size: 15 residues. CDR1 and CDR2 (germline): MGHRA, YSYEKL. The CDR3 spells CASSQGPGPNYEQYF.

The rearrangement joins TRBV27 to TRBJ2-3; the D call from TCRdb, TRBD2, cannot be confirmed without DNA. Germline V gene lookup returns CDR1 MNHEY and CDR2 SMNVEV (reference sequence). This CDR3 region has 15 residues. CDR3 in amino acids: CASSLGGREVDTQYF.